A selection of T cell receptor beta chains follows, all from one sample in a study of cytomegalovirus exposure and HLA in healthy donors. The table came from immunoSEQ multiplex PCR; TCRdb's copy has only in-frame clones and leaves some out. The table lists 150,000 to 200,000 clones, less than 90% of them singletons. Sequences were obtained from PBMCs. Receptor source: a woman under 30 in good health and CMV-seronegative. Both conserved end residues are part of each CDR3. The D gene is left open where the match is weak.

TRBV27	14	TRBJ1-6	NA	TGTGCCAGCATGGTGGGGGGATTTAATTCACCCCTCCACTTT	CASMVGGFNSPLHF
TRBV7-9	12	TRBJ2-3	NA	TGTGCAGGCGGTACTAGCACAGATACGCAGTATTTT	CAGGTSTDTQYF
TRBV19	17	TRBJ1-2	NA	TGTGCCAGTATCCCCGCGGACAGTCTCCGGAGAAACTATGGCTACACCTTC	CASIPADSLRRNYGYTF
TRBV6-5	15	TRBJ1-2	NA	TGTGCCAGCAGCCCGGGGGGTGGGAGTAACTATGGCTACACCTTC	CASSPGGGSNYGYTF
TRBV28	15	TRBJ2-1	NA	TGTGCCAGCAGTTTAGCGTCAAGCTCCTACAATGAGCAGTTCTTC	CASSLASSSYNEQFF
TRBV11-2	15	TRBJ2-5	NA	TGTGCCAGCAGCTCTCAATCGGGTTTCCAAGAGACCCAGTACTTC	CASSSQSGFQETQYF
TRBV7-6	17	TRBJ2-5	TRBD2	TGTGCCAGCAGCTTACGGCTAGCGGGAGGGCCCATCGAGACCCAGTACTTC	CASSLRLAGGPIETQYF
TRBV7-2	14	TRBJ1-1	TRBD1	TGTGCCAGCAGCAAGGACAGGGGGTCAACTGAAGATTTCTTT	CASSKDRGSTEDFF
TRBV5-1	16	TRBJ1-1	TRBD1	TGCGCCAGCAGCTTAACAGGGGACCCCCTGAACACTGAAGCTTTCTTT	CASSLTGDPLNTEAFF
TRBV30	15	TRBJ2-1	TRBD2	TGTGCCTGGAGTCCAAAGCGGGAGGATAAGAATGAGCAGTTCTTC	CAWSPKREDKNEQFF
TRBV10-3	16	TRBJ1-1	TRBD1	TGTGCCATCAGTGACCGAGCAGGGGGCCTAGACACTGAAGCTTTCTTT	CAISDRAGGLDTEAFF
TRBV7-9	16	TRBJ1-6	NA	TGTGCCAGCAGCGTTTTCCAGGGGCCCTATAATTCACCCCTCCACTTT	CASSVFQGPYNSPLHF
TRBV7-2	17	TRBJ2-7	TRBD1	TGTGCCAGCAGCTCCCATATTTGGGGACAGACCAACTACGAGCAGTACTTC	CASSSHIWGQTNYEQYF
TRBV5-8	14	TRBJ2-3	NA	TGTGCCAGCAGCTTGGGAGGGCCCACAGATACGCAGTATTTT	CASSLGGPTDTQYF
TRBV7-9	13	TRBJ2-7	TRBD2	TGTGCCAGCAGCTCCGGGACTAGCGTCGAGCAGTACTTC	CASSSGTSVEQYF
TRBV30	18	TRBJ1-6	NA	TGTGCCTGGAGTCATTCTGGGGCTCTTGACCCTCTTAATTCACCCCTCCACTTT	CAWSHSGALDPLNSPLHF
TRBV6-6	14	TRBJ2-7	TRBD1	TGTGCCAGCAGTAGAGAGACAGGGGTCTACGAGCAGTACTTC	CASSRETGVYEQYF
TRBV10-2	17	TRBJ1-3	NA	TGCGCCAGCAGTGCGACGGTTGACATAGTTTCTGGAAACACCATATATTTT	CASSATVDIVSGNTIYF
TRBV6-5	15	TRBJ2-7	NA	TGTGCCAGCAGTTACTCGGTACACAGTTTCTACGAGCAGTACTTC	CASSYSVHSFYEQYF
TRBV5-1	16	TRBJ2-7	TRBD2	TGCGCCAGCAGCTCTAGCGGGGGAGGCTTGGCCCACGAGCAGTACTTC	CASSSSGGGLAHEQYF
TRBV19	16	TRBJ1-4	NA	TGTGCCAGTAGTATAGGTTGGACAGCAACTAATGAAAAACTGTTTTTT	CASSIGWTATNEKLFF
TRBV28	14	TRBJ2-5	TRBD1	TGTGCCAGCTTAAGACAGGGGCCGAGGGAGACCCAGTACTTC	CASLRQGPRETQYF
TRBV19	15	TRBJ2-7	TRBD1	TGTGCCAGTAGTATAACGGGGACAGGGGGATACGAGCAGTACTTC	CASSITGTGGYEQYF